This T cell receptor (beta chain) appears in the sequencing data of a study of T cell repertoires in cytomegalovirus infection. Germline values: CDR1 SNHLY, CDR2 FYNNEI. The CDR3 consists of 15 residues. Trimming cost V 1 base and J 6 bases; bases outside gene matches: 6. To note about this clonotype: No antigen is known for it.

TCRdb fed the reads into MiXCR, producing one record per CDR3 protein. Counted here are hundreds of thousands of distinct CDR3 sequences, 40% to 50% occurring once; the ten biggest clones make up around 45%. Study outcomes and limitations: Summed frequency of public TCR beta families distinguished CMV carriers with the relevant HLA.

The chain joins TRBV2 to TRBJ1-5, with 7 bases lining up with TRBD1. The material sequenced was cultured PBMCs, taken from culture after CMV antigen stimulation. The receptor was isolated from a human donor in good health (CMV status not recorded). Some clones in this sample may be carry-over from other donors' samples. CDR3 region: CASSEVRGQGQPQHF. The CDR3 coding sequence is TGTGCCAGCAGTGAAGTGAGGGGGCAGGGTCAGCCCCAGCATTTT.